The 5 T cell receptor beta chains presented below share a single source sample, sequenced in a study of PD-1 blockade in mismatch repair-deficient tumors. The protocol was immunoSEQ multiplex PCR, while the TCRdb copy is restricted to in-frame clones and leaves out a portion. The sample comprises 130,000 or so clones, more than 85% of which are singletons, and roughly 14% rests with the top ten. The starting material was peripheral blood, obtained 44 weeks after starting pembrolizumab. Every receptor here comes from an adult with mismatch repair-deficient cancer.

The chain has TRBV11-1 and TRBJ2-1; D remains unclear. Germline values: CDR1 SGHAT, CDR2 FQDESV (reference sequence). The CDR3 is 13 amino acids. Trimming took off 5 bases at V and 7 bases at J, with 12 bases between the two ends. The CDR3 DNA reads as TGTGCCAGCAGCCCAGGATCTCTAAATGAGCAGTTCTTC. This translates into CASSPGSLNEQFF.

The genes are TRBV12-2 and TRBJ1-2; TRBD1, the D gene given by the table, was not confirmed from the DNA. TRBV12-2 is marked as a pseudogene. The CDR3 spans 12 residues. CDR3 nucleotide sequence: TGTGCAAGTCCTACCAGGGTCTATGGCTACACCTTC. Translating it yields CASPTRVYGYTF.

V usage is TRBV28 and J usage is TRBJ2-6; TRBD1 is a possible D gene (5 bases). Germline CDR1 MDHEN, CDR2 SYDVKM. The CDR3 spans 19 residues. V lost 5 bases and J 0 bases, leaving 20 bases between the germline ends. In DNA, the CDR3 is TGTGCCAGCAGTATAACCCCAACAGGAACCTCCTCTGGGGCCAACGTCCTGACTTTC. Translating gives CASSITPTGTSSGANVLTF.

The chain couples TRBV19 to TRBJ2-5; no clear D. CDR1 and CDR2 from the germline V gene are LNHDA and SQIVND (reference sequence). V lost 1 base and J lost 2, with 8 bases in between. This CDR3 spans 14 amino acids. CDR3 DNA: TGTGCCAGTAGTATAGTTGGCAGACAAGAGACCCAGTACTTC. The encoded protein is CASSIVGRQETQYF.

This clone was observed once. The chain carries TRBV10-2 and TRBJ2-1; 8 bases map to TRBD2. Germline loops: CDR1 WSHSY, CDR2 SAAADI. Trimming at V came to 7 bases and at J to 7 bases, leaving 9 bases not matched to a gene. This CDR3 contains 14 residues. CDR3 nucleotides: TGCGCCAGCATGGGGAGCGGGAGCGGGAATGAGCAGTTCTTC. It translates to CASMGSGSGNEQFF.